This T cell receptor (beta chain) was observed in a study of breast tumors, draining lymph nodes, adjacent tissues. The study's findings and limits: Luminal-like breast cancer showed significantly higher tumor–nontumor repertoire similarity than basal-like. Data only fit, rather than demonstrated, lymph node origin of most tumor T cells.

Samples came from axillary lymph nodes draining the breast cancer. About this clonotype itself: Its antigen is still unknown. A read error is possible here, since a much larger clone lies one base away. The conserved closing phenylalanine or tryptophan is absent in this CDR3, likely reflecting a read error.

Using its own MiXCR run on the multiplex PCR reads, TCRdb lists one record per CDR3 protein. Of 150,000 to 250,000 distinct CDR3 sequences in the sample, roughly 31% were seen once. Germline values: CDR1 GTSNPN, CDR2 SVGIG (reference sequence). The CDR3 is 13 residues long. J gave up 7 bases and V 0 bases, and 4 bases lay outside the gene matches. The V gene is TRBV30, the J gene TRBJ1-2; TRBD1 agrees at 8 bases. The source of this sequence is a female donor with breast cancer. Some clones in this sample may be carry-over from other donors' samples. The sequenced sample consisted of axillary lymph node tissue. CDR3 in amino acids: CAWSVSGGGGYTS. Here the CDR3 DNA reads TGTGCCTGGAGTGTATCAGGGGGCGGTGGCTACACCTCC.